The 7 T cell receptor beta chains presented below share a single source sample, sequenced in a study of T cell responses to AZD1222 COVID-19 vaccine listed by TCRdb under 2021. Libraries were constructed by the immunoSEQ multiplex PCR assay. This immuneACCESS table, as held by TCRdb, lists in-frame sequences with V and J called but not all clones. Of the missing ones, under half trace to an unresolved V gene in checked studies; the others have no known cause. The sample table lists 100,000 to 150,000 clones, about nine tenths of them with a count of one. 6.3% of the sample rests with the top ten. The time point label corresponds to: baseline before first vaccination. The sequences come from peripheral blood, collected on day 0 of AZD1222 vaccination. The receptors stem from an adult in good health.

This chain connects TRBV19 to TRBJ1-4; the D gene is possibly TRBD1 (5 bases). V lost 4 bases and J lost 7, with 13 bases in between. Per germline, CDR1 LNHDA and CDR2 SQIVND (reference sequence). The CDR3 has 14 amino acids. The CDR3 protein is CASSTTVIGEKLFF. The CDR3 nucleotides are TGTGCCAGTAGTACGACAGTTATCGGTGAAAAACTGTTTTTT.

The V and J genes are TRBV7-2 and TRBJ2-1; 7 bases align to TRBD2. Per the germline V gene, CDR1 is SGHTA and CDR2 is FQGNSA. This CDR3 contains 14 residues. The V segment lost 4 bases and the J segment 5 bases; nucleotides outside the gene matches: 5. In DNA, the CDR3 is TGTGCCAGCAGCTCTTCGGGGGGTCACAATGAGCAGTTCTTC. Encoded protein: CASSSSGGHNEQFF.

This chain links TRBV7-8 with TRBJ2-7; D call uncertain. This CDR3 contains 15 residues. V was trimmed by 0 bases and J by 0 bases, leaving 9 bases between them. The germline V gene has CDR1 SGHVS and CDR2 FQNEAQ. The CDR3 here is CASSLAGYTSYEQYF. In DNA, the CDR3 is TGTGCCAGCAGCTTAGCGGGATACACCTCCTACGAGCAGTACTTC.

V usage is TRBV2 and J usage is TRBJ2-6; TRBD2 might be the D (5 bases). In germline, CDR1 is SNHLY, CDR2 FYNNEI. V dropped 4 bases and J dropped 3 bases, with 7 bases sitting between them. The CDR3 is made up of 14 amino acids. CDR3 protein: CASSASFGANVLTF. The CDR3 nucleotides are TGTGCCAGCAGTGCTAGCTTTGGGGCCAACGTCCTGACTTTC.

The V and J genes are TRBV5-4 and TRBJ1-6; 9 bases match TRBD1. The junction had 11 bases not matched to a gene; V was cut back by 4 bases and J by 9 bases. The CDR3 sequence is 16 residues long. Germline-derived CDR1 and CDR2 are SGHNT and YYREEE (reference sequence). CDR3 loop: CASSRPGDRGSSPLHF. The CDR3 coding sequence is TGTGCCAGCAGCCGCCCGGGTGACAGGGGGAGTTCACCCCTCCACTTT.

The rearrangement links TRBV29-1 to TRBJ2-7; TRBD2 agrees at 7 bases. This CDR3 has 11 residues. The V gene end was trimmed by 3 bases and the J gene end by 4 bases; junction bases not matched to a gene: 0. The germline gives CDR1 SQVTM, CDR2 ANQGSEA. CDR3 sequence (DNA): TGCAGCGTTGAGCGGGGGTACGAGCAGTACTTC. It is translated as CSVERGYEQYF.

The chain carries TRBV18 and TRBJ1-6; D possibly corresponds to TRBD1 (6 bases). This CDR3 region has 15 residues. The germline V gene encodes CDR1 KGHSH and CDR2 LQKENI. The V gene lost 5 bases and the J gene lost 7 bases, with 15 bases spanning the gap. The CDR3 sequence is CASSEQPRGNSPLHF. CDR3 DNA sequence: TGTGCCAGCTCAGAACAACCCAGGGGAAATTCACCCCTCCACTTT. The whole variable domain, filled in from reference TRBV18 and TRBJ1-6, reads NAGVMQNPRHLVRRRGQEARLRCSPMKGHSHVYWYRQLPEEGLKFMVYLQKENIIDESGMPKERFSAEFPKEGPSILRIQQVVRGDSAAYFCASSEQPRGNSPLHFGNGTRLTVT.